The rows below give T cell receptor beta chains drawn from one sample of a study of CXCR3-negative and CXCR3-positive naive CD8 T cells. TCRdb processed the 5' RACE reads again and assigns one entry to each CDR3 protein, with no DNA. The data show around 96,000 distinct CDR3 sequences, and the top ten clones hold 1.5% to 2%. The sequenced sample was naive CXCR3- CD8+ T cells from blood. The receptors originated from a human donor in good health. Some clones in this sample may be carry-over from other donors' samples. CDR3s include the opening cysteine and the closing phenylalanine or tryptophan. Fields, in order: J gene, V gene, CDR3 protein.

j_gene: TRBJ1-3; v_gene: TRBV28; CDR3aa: CASSHVTTSGNTIYF
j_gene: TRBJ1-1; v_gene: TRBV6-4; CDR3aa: CASSDLSGTEAFF
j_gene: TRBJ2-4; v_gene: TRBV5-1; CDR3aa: CASSAVLAGTSNIQYF
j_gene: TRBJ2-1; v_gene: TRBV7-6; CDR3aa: CASSLEGGDPGYNEQFF
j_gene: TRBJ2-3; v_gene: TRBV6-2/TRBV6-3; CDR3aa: CASSRQRGTSTDTQYF
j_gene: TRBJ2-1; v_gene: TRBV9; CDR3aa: CASSVERIGAGGDLDEQFF
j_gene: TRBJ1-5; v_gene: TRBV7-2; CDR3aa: CASSLISGWAQQPQHF
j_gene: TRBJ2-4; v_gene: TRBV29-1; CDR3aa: CSVEGEDGPEVIQYF
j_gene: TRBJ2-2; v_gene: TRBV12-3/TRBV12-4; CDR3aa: CASTTAGGNTGELFF
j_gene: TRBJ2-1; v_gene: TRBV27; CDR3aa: CASGLAEYNEQFF
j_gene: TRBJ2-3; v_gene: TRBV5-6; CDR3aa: CASSLGLAGEAAADTQYF
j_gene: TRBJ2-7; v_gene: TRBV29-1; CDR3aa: CSVSSGQGVIYEQYF
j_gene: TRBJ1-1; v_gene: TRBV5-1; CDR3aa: CASSTGQGLNTEAFF
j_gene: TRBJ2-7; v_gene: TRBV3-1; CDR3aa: CASSHRDSNYEQYF
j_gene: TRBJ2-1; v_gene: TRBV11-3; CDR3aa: CASSLDRDNEQFF
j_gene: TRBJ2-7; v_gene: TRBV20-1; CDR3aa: CSASGTSDYEQYF
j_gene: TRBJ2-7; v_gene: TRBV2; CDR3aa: CASSLGAASGGFYEQYF
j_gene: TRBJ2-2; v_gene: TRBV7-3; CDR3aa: CASSLTPLAGGRTGELFF
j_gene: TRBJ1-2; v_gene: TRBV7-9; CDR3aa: CASSFGDSTDGYTF
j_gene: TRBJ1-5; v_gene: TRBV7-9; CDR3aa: CASSLEREDQPQHF
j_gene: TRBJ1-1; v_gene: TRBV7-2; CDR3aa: CASSSEGGNTEAFF
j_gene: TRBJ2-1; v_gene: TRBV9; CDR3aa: CASSVVAGGNYNEQFF
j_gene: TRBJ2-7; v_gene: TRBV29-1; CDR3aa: CSVPARDTPYEQYF
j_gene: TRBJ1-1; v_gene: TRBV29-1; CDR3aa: CSASQGNPEAFF
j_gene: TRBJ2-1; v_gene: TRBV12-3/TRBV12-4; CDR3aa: CASTLIGDSYNEQFF
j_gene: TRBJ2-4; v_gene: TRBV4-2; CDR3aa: CASSQDPPSGLSKNIQYF
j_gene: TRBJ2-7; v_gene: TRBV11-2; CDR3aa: CASSLTGLYEQYF
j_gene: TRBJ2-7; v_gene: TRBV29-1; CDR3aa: CSVGLAGQYEQYF
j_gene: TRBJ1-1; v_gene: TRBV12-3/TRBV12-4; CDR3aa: CASSGELNTEAFF
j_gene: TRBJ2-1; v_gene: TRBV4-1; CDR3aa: CASSLLAGVGDEQFF
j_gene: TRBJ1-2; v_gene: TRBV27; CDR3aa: CASSYGGVGYGYTF
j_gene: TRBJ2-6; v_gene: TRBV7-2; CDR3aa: CASSSSASPGANVLTF
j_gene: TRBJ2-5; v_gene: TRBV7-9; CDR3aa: CASSPRGLAGDSSLTQYF
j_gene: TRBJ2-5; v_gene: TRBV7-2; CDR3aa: CASSLWGGETQYF
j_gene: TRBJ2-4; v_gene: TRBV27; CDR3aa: CASSFVGGQNIQYF
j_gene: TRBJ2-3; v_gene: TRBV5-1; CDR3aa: CASSLVGPADTQYF
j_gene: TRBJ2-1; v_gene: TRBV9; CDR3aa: CASSVGGRYEQFF
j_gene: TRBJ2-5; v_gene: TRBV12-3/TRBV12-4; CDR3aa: CASSLVHQGGTQYF
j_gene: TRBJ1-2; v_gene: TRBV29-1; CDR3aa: CSVDTGARGYTF
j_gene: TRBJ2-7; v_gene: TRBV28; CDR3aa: CASSFPTVGSEEQYF
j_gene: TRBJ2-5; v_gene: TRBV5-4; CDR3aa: CASSFGRLVEETQYF
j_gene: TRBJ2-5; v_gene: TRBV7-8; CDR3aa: CASSPGGPLQETQYF
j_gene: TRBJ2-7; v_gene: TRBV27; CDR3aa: CASSLQGLLGEQYF
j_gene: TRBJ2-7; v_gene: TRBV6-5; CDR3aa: CASSTRQGHYEQYF
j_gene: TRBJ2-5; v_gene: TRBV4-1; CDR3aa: CASSQWTGSETQYF
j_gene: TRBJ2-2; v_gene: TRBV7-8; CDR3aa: CASSYRDRRQTGELFF
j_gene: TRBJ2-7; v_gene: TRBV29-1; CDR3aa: CSVELESLEQYF
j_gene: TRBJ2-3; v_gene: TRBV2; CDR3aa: CASSETSSGLTDTQYF
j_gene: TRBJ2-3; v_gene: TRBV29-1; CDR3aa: CSVEGQPDTQYF
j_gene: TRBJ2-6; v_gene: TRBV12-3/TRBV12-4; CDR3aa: CASNGASGANVLTF
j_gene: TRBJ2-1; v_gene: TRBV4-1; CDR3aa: CASSPPYNEQFF
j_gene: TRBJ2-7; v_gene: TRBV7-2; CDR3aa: CASSLDPAGGLTYEQYF
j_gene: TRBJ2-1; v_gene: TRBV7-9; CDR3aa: CASSLEQLSYNEQFF
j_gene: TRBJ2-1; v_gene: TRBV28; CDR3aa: CASSPRTGGVYNEQFF
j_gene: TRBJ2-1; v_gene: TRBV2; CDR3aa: CATHAGTSVYNEQFF
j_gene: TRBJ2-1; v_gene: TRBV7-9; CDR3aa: CASSSLKGEQFF
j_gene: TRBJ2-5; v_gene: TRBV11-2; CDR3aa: CASSLGGLAGNQETQYF